This T cell receptor (beta chain) appears in the sequencing data of a study of blood T cells in healthy people across ages. The CDR3 spans 14 residues. Germline V gives CDR1 DFQATT, CDR2 SNEGSKA (reference sequence). J was trimmed by 1 base and V by 1 base; bases with no gene match: 1. A second about 7 to 11 cycle PCR used barcoded and J-beta primers. TCRdb re-called the 5' RACE reads with MiXCR, one entry per CDR3 protein. The table has 650,000 or so distinct CDR3 sequences, about 51% seen once. The sequenced material came from blood. This TCR came from a woman over 75 in good health. The chain links TRBV20-1 to TRBJ2-5; 9 nucleotides line up with TRBD2. The CDR3 bases are TGCAGTGCTAGAGCTAGCGGGGTCCAAGAGACCCAGTACTTC. Protein: CSARASGVQETQYF.